The entry below gives a single T cell receptor delta chain sequence along with its context. Antigen unknown. TCRdb's entry gives the protein of a much larger clone, which mismatches this DNA's translation at residue 19, likely from a read error; the protein reported here is translated from the DNA. The record originates from a study of γδ T cells in repeated Plasmodium falciparum infection. Study-level background: Donors were malaria-exposed Malian children or age- and gender-matched Australian children. Study-wide findings and caveats: Vdelta2-negative gammadelta repertoires appeared less diverse and less shared in Malian than Australian children. Vgamma9/Vdelta2+ T cells showed a stable polyclonal repertoire with shared TCRgamma sequences. Waves of new clonotype selection appeared after repeated controlled infections in Vdelta2-negative, largely Vdelta1+, gammadelta T cells.

Bulk repertoires came from Vgamma9/Vdelta2+ or Vdelta2-negative gammadelta T cells flow-sorted from PBMC. TCRdb applied CATT to the multiplex PCR reads for clone calling. The data hold 40,000 to 55,000 delta-chain clones, with about 2% observed a single time. The CDR3 has 22 residues. Germline CDR1 TSWWSYY, CDR2 QGS. The receptor comes from a pool of human donors (malaria-infected and uninfected, not separated). The chain uses TRDV1 and TRDJ1, with 9 bases identical to TRDD2. Sequencing used gamma-delta T cells from blood. CDR3 nucleotides: TGTGCTCTTGGGGAACCTGCCTTCCTACGTGGGTACTGGGGTCCGTACACCGATGAACTCATCTTT. Its translation: CALGEPAFLRGYWGPYTDELIF.